This T cell receptor beta chain was observed in a study of cytomegalovirus exposure and HLA in healthy donors. Study-wide findings and caveats: Reportedly, cytomegalovirus status was diagnosed with high sensitivity and specificity.

The repertoire was sequenced with immunoSEQ multiplex PCR; TCRdb's copy has only in-frame clones and lacks some. The sample lists 150,000 to 200,000 clones, 84% occurring once. As regards this clone: The antigen remains undetermined.

This CDR3 has 14 residues. V was shortened by 3 bases and J by 0 bases, with 9 bases between the two germline ends. Germline V gene sequence: CDR1 GTSNPN, CDR2 SVGIG (reference sequence). The donors were part of the approximately 120-subject validation cohort, which stood apart from the approximately 640-subject first cohort. Sequencing used PBMCs. The V and J genes are TRBV30 and TRBJ1-5, with D uncertain. The clonotype originates from a young man in good health and CMV-seropositive. CDR3 region: CAWSEVNSNQPQHF. The CDR3 bases are TGTGCCTGGAGCGAGGTTAATAGCAATCAGCCCCAGCATTTT.